This T cell receptor (beta chain) is from a study of cytomegalovirus exposure and HLA in healthy donors. Here immunoSEQ multiplex PCR was the method, and the copy in TCRdb shows in-frame clones only, minus some. Among some 80,000 clones listed, approximately 95% were seen once. The V gene end was trimmed by 5 bases and the J gene end by 6 bases; junction bases not matched to a gene: 15. Germline V gene lookup returns CDR1 MDHEN and CDR2 SYDVKM. The CDR3 is 16 residues long. The sample was PBMCs. This clonotype originated in a woman between 18 and 30 years old in good health and CMV-seronegative. The rearrangement links TRBV28 to TRBJ2-7; 8 bases agree with TRBD1. DNA for the CDR3: TGTGCCAGCAGTCCAATGGACAGGGCTTGGGTACGCGAGCAGTACTTC. Protein sequence: CASSPMDRAWVREQYF. Filled out from reference TRBV28 and TRBJ2-7, the complete variable domain reads DVKVTQSSRYLVKRTGEKVFLECVQDMDHENMFWYRQDPGLGLRLIYFSYDVKMKEKGDIPEGYSVSREKKERFSLILESASTNQTSMYLCASSPMDRAWVREQYFGPGTRLTVT.